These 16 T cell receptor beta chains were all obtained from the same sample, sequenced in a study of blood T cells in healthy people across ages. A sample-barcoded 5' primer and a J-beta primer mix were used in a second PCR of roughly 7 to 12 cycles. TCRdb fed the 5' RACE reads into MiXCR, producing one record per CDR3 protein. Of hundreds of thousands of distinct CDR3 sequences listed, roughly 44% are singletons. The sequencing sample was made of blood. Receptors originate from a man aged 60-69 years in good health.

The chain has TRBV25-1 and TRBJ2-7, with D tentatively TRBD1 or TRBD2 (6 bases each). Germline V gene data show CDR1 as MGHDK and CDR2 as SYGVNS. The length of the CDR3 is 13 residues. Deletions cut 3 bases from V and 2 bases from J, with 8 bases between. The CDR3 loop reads CASSEEGAYEQYF. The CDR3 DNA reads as TGTGCCAGCAGTGAGGAGGGGGCCTACGAGCAGTACTTC.

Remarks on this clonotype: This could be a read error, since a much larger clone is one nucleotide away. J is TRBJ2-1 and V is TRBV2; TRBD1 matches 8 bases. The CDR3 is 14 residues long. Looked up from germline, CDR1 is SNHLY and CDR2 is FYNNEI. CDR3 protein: CASTGQVIYNGQFF. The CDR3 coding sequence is TGTGCCAGCACGGGACAGGTTATCTACAATGGGCAGTTCTTC.

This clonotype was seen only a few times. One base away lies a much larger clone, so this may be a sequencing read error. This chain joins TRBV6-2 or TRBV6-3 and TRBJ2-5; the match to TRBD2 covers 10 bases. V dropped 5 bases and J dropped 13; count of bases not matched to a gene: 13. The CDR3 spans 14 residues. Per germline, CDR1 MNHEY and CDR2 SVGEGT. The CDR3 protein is CASSAPSGGPHRYF. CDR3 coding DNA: TGTGCCAGCAGTGCCCCTAGCGGGGGCCCTCATCGGTACTTC.

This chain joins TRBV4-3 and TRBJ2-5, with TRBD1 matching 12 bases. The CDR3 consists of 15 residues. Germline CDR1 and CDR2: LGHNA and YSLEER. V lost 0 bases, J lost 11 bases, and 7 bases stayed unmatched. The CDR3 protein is CASSQDGTGGAEQYF. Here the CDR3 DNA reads TGCGCCAGCAGCCAAGATGGGACAGGGGGCGCAGAGCAGTACTTC.

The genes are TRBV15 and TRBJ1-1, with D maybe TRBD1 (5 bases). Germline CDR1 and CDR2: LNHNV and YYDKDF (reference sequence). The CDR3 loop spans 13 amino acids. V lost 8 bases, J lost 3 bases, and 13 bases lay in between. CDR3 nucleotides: TGTGCCACCTCGGGGGGTTTGGACACTGAAGCTTTCTTT. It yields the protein CATSGGLDTEAFF.

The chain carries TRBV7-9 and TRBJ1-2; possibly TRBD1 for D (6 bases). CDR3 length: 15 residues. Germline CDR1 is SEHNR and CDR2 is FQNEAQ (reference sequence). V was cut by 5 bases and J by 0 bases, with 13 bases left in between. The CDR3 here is CASSIQGKANYGYTF. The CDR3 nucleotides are TGTGCCAGCAGCATACAGGGAAAAGCTAACTATGGCTACACCTTC. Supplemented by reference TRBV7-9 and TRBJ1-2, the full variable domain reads DTGVSQNPRHKITKRGQNVTFRCDPISEHNRLYWYRQTLGQGPEFLTYFQNEAQLEKSRLLSDRFSAERPKGSFSTLEIQRTEQGDSAMYLCASSIQGKANYGYTFGSGTRLTVV.

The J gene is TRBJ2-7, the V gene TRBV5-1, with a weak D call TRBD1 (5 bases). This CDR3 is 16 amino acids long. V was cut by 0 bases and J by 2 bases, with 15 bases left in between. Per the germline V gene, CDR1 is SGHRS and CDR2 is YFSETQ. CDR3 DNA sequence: TGCGCCAGCAGCTTGGAGTCAGGGTGGCGGACCTACGAGCAGTACTTC. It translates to CASSLESGWRTYEQYF.

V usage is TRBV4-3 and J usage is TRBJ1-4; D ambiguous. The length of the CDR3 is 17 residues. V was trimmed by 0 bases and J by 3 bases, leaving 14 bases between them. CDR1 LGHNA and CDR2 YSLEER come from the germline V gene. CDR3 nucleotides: TGCGCCAGCAGCCAAGATCTCCTGGCGGCAGCTAATGAAAAACTGTTTTTT. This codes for CASSQDLLAAANEKLFF.

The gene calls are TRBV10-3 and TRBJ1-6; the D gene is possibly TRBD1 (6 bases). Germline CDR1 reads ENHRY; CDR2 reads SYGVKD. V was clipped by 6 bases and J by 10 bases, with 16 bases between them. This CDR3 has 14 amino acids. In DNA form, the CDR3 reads TGTGCCATCAGCCCGGGAGGGGGGTTGTCACCCCTCCACTTT. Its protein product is CAISPGGGLSPLHF.

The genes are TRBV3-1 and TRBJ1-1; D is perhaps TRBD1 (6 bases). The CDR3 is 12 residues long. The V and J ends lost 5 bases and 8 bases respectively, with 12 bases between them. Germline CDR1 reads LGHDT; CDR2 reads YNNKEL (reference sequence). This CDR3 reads CASSYRAGEAFF. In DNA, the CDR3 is TGTGCCAGCAGCTACAGGGCTGGGGAAGCTTTCTTT.

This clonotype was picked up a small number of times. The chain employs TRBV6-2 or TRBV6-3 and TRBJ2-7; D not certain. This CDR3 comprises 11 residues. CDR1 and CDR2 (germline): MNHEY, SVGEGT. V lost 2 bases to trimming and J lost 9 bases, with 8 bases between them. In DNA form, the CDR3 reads TGTGCCAGCAGTTACGGGCCGGGGCAGTACTTC. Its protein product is CASSYGPGQYF.

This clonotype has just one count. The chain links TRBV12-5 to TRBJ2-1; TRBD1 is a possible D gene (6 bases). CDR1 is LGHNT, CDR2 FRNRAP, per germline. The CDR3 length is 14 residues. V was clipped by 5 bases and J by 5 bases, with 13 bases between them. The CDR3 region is CASGAGTRDNEQFF. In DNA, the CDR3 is TGTGCTAGTGGTGCCGGGACACGCGACAATGAGCAGTTCTTC.

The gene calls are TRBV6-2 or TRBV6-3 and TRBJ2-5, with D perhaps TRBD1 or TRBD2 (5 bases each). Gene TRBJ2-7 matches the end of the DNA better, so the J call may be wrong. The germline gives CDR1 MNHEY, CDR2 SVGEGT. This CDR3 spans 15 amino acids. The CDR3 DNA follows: TGTGCCAGCACCAATTGGGGACGGGCGACCTACGAGCAGTACTTC. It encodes CASTNWGRATYEQYF.

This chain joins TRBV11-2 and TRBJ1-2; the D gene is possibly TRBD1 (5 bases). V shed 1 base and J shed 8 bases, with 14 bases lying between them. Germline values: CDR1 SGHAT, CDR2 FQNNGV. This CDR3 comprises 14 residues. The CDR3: CASSLGSRDDGYTF. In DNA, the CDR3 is TGTGCCAGCAGCTTAGGAAGCAGGGACGACGGCTACACCTTC. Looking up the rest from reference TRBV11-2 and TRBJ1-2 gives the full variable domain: EAGVAQSPRYKIIEKRQSVAFWCNPISGHATLYWYQQILGQGPKLLIQFQNNGVVDDSQLPKDRFSAERLKGVDSTLKIQPAKLEDSAVYLCASSLGSRDDGYTFGSGTRLTVV.

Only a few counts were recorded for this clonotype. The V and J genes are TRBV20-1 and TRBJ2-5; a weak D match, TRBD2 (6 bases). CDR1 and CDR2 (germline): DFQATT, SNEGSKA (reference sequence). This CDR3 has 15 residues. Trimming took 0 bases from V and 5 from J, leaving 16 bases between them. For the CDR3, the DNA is TGCAGTGCTAGAGAGGGAGGCGGGGTGGTTGAGACCCAGTACTTC. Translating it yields CSAREGGGVVETQYF.

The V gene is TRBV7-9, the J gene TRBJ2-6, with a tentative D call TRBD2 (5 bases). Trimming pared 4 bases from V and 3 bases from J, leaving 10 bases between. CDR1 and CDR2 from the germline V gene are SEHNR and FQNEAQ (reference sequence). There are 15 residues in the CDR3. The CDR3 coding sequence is TGTGCCAGCAGCTACAGAGGGTATGGGGCCAACGTCCTGACTTTC. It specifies CASSYRGYGANVLTF.